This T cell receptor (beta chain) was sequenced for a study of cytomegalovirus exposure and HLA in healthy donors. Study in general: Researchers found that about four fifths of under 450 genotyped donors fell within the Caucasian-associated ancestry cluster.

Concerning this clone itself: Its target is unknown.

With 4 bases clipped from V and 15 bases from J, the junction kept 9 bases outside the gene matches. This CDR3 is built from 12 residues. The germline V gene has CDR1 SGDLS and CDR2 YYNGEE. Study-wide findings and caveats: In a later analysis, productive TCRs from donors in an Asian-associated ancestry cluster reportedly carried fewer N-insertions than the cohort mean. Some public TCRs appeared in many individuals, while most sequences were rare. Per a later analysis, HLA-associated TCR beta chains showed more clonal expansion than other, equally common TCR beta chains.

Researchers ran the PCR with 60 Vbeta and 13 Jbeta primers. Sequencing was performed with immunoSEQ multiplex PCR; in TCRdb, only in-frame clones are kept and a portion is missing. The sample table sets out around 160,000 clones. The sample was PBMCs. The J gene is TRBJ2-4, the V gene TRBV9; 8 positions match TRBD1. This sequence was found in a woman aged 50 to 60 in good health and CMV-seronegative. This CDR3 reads CASSPGQGTRYF. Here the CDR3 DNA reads TGTGCCAGCAGCCCCGGACAGGGAACGAGGTACTTC.